This T cell receptor (beta chain) was sequenced in a study of cytomegalovirus exposure and HLA in healthy donors. Researchers ran the PCR with 60 Vbeta and 13 Jbeta primers. Method: immunoSEQ multiplex PCR; TCRdb's copy keeps in-frame clones and lacks some. The sample holds about 130,000 clones, about two thirds seen once. Sequencing input: PBMCs. The receptor comes from a human donor in good health.

CDR3 in DNA: TGTGCCACCAGCAGGCGTCCAGGTCCCAACTATGGCTACACCTTC. Its translation: CATSRRPGPNYGYTF. The chain combines TRBV15 with TRBJ1-2, with unresolved D. Germline CDR1 and CDR2: LNHNV and YYDKDF (reference sequence). The CDR3 extends over 15 amino acids. V lost 3 bases to trimming and J lost 2 bases, with 13 bases between them.